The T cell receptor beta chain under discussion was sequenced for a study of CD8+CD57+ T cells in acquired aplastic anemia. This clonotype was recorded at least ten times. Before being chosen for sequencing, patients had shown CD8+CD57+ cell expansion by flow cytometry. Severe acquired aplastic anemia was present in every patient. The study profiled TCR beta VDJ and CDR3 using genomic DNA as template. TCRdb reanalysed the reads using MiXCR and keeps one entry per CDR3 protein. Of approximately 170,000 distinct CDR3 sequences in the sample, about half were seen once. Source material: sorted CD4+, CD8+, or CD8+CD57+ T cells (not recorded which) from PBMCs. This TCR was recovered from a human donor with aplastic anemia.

The CDR3 here is CASSPGTANYGYTF. In nucleotides, the CDR3 is TGTGCCAGCAGCCCAGGGACGGCTAACTATGGCTACACCTTC. The chain is built from TRBV7-2 and TRBJ1-2, with D tentatively TRBD1 (5 bases). Trimming took 5 bases from V and 0 from J, leaving 10 bases between them. Germline V CDR1 and CDR2: SGHTA, FQGNSA. This CDR3 is built from 14 residues.